This is a list of T cell receptor beta chains from one sample in a study of T cells in localized non-small cell lung cancer. Assay: immunoSEQ multiplex PCR; the TCRdb copy retains only in-frame clones and omits some. The sample gives roughly 39,000 clones, roughly nine tenths of which show up once; about 10% is in the top ten. This material consisted of PBMCs, taken before any cancer treatment. The receptors originated from a woman aged 35-75 years with stage II lung adenocarcinoma. Both conserved end residues are part of each CDR3. A D gene is named only where the DNA matches it firmly. Only some rows state a clone size, as once, few, many or a class for expanded clones.

CDR3 protein	CDR3 DNA	clone size	D gene	V gene	J gene
CASSLPTSGSYNEQFF	TGTGCCAGCAGCTTACCGACTAGCGGGTCCTACAATGAGCAGTTCTTC	NA	TRBD2	TRBV5-6	TRBJ2-1
CASTVGGLDEQFF	TGTGCCAGTACCGTCGGGGGTTTGGATGAGCAGTTCTTC	NA	NA	TRBV19	TRBJ2-1
CASNVAGGMMGGYTF	TGTGCCAGCAATGTGGCAGGGGGTATGATGGGTGGCTACACCTTC	NA	TRBD1	TRBV5-4	TRBJ1-2
CASRLQGSEKLFF	TGTGCCAGCAGACTACAGGGATCTGAAAAACTGTTTTTT	NA	NA	TRBV19	TRBJ1-4
CASALRGGSEKLFF	TGCGCCAGCGCCCTTCGGGGCGGGAGTGAAAAACTGTTTTTT	NA	NA	TRBV5-1	TRBJ1-4
CASSEAVRGGRNQPQHF	TGTGCCAGCAGTGAAGCGGTAAGAGGGGGTCGAAATCAGCCCCAGCATTTT	NA	NA	TRBV6-1	TRBJ1-5
CASALTGRYNEQFF	TGTGCCAGCGCCTTGACAGGGAGATACAATGAGCAGTTCTTC	NA	TRBD1	TRBV28	TRBJ2-1
CASSLGGAHTTNEKLFF	TGCGCCAGCAGCTTAGGAGGGGCCCATACAACTAATGAAAAACTGTTTTTT	NA	NA	TRBV5-1	TRBJ1-4
CASSPNSYNEQFF	TGTGCCAGTTCTCCGAACTCCTACAATGAGCAGTTCTTC	NA	NA	TRBV11-2	TRBJ2-1
CASSVGPGDNSPLHF	TGTGCCAGCAGCGTAGGCCCAGGGGATAATTCACCCCTCCACTTT	few	NA	TRBV9	TRBJ1-6
CASSLSHQGYSEAFF	TGTGCCAGCAGTTTATCGCACCAGGGGTATTCTGAAGCTTTCTTT	NA	NA	TRBV28	TRBJ1-1
CASSGGTGSPGGYTF	TGTGCCAGTAGTGGGGGGACAGGCTCGCCCGGTGGCTACACCTTC	NA	TRBD1	TRBV19	TRBJ1-2
CASSLAGGHGYTF	TGCGCCAGCAGCTTGGCCGGGGGCCATGGCTACACCTTC	NA	NA	TRBV5-1	TRBJ1-2
CASSLGAGLPYTF	TGTGCCAGCAGCTTGGGGGCCGGGTTACCCTACACCTTC	NA	NA	TRBV7-9	TRBJ1-2
CAISESDSPYEQYF	TGTGCCATCAGTGAGTCAGACAGCCCCTACGAGCAGTACTTC	NA	NA	TRBV10-3	TRBJ2-7
CASFTGESTEAFF	TGTGCCAGCTTTACGGGGGAGAGCACTGAAGCTTTCTTT	NA	NA	TRBV28	TRBJ1-1
CASSLGRNYEQYF	TGTGCCAGCAGCCTGGGACGGAATTACGAGCAGTACTTC	NA	NA	TRBV2	TRBJ2-7